This T cell receptor (beta chain) was sequenced during a study of blood T cell repertoires in COVID-19. The wider study: PBMCs, B-cell-depleted T cells, or T cells were the source of the cDNA or gDNA that made up the material.

The protocol was immunoSEQ multiplex PCR, while the TCRdb copy is restricted to in-frame clones and leaves out a portion. The profile shows under 35,000 clones, approximately 91% of them singletons. From germline, CDR1 is WNHNN and CDR2 SYGVQD (reference sequence). The CDR3 covers 13 residues. Trimming pared 1 base from V and 8 bases from J, leaving 9 bases between. The TCR sequence derives from a man aged 65 to 85 with active COVID-19. The chain joins TRBV10-1 to TRBJ2-1; D gene uncertain. Sequenced material: peripheral blood. CDR3 bases: TGCGCCAGCAGTGAGTACCGCGCGGATGAGCAGTTCTTC. This translates into CASSEYRADEQFF.